These 14 T cell receptor beta chains came from one sample sequenced in a study of vaccination and CD4 T cells after COVID-19. The Oncomine TCR Beta short-read assay was what sequenced the DNA obtained from cultured CD4+ T cells. Using its own MiXCR run on the PCR reads, TCRdb lists one record per CDR3 protein. The data hold roughly 12,000 distinct CDR3 sequences, with roughly 50% observed a single time. Antigens for these TCRs are unknown. Indicated treatment: approximately 11-day PBMC culture with coronavirus spike peptide pools or control peptides (ViraFEST assay). The sample taken for sequencing was CD4+ T cells from blood, cultured in vitro. The receptors here all came from a human donor who had recovered from COVID-19.

This clonotype was seen a few times. The CDR3 coding sequence is TGTGCCAGCAGTTATGCGGGAGAGTACAATGAGCAGTTCTTC. The encoded protein is CASSYAGEYNEQFF. The gene calls are TRBV6-2 or TRBV6-3 and TRBJ2-1, with TRBD2 identical over 7 bases. Germline lookup yields CDR1 MNHEY and CDR2 SVGEGT. The CDR3 sequence is 14 residues long. The J segment lost 4 bases and the V segment lost 3 bases, leaving 3 bases of the junction unmatched.

This clonotype was seen a few times. The chain recombines TRBV20-1 with TRBJ2-1; TRBD1 or TRBD2 may be the D gene (5 bases each). V dropped 3 bases and J dropped 4 bases, with 13 bases sitting between them. Germline loops: CDR1 DFQATT, CDR2 SNEGSKA (reference sequence). The CDR3 covers 14 residues. This chain's CDR3 is CSASGASWYNEQFF. DNA of the CDR3: TGCAGTGCTAGCGGGGCGAGTTGGTACAATGAGCAGTTCTTC.

The J gene is TRBJ1-5, the V gene TRBV21-1; TRBD1 is the table's D call, not checked against the DNA. TRBV21-1 constitutes a pseudogene. The CDR3 has 14 residues. CDR3 loop: CASRRTGSNQPQHF. The CDR3 DNA reads as TGTGCCAGCAGGAGGACAGGGAGCAATCAGCCCCAGCATTTT.

This rearrangement joins TRBV7-2 to TRBJ2-4; D may match TRBD1 or TRBD2 (7 bases each). CDR3 length: 16 amino acids. Deletions cut 0 bases from V and 8 bases from J, with 17 bases between. Germline CDR1 and CDR2: SGHTA and FQGNSA. CDR3 sequence (DNA): TGTGCCAGCAGCTTAGCGCCCGAGACAGGGAGGGACATTCAGTACTTC. This encodes CASSLAPETGRDIQYF.

The gene calls are TRBV7-9 and TRBJ2-3; 13 nucleotides agree with TRBD2. This CDR3 is 16 amino acids long. Germline-derived CDR1 and CDR2 are SEHNR and FQNEAQ (reference sequence). V lost 5 bases and J lost 6; bases outside the gene matches: 8. The CDR3 DNA is TGTGCCAGCAGCAAAACCGGGACTAGCGGGACGGATACGCAGTATTTT. This sequence encodes CASSKTGTSGTDTQYF.

The table lists this clonotype with a few counts. The chain has TRBV6-1 and TRBJ1-2, with no clear D. Germline V gene data show CDR1 as MNHNS and CDR2 as SASEGT. The V end was cut by 2 bases, the J end by 8 bases, with 6 bases between. The CDR3 sequence is 11 residues long. The CDR3 region has the DNA TGTGCCAGCAGTGAATGGTGGGGCTACACCTTC. Translated, it gives CASSEWWGYTF.

The CDR3, as DNA: TGTGCCAGCAGTCCGCCATCGGGGACTACGCAGTATTTT. This sequence encodes CASSPPSGTTQYF. J is TRBJ2-3 and V is TRBV12-3 or TRBV12-4; D could derive from TRBD1 or TRBD2 (5 bases each). There are 13 residues in the CDR3. Trimming cost V 5 bases and J 8 bases, with 14 bases left between them.

Only a few counts were recorded for this clonotype. The chain joins TRBV30 to TRBJ1-6; 8 nucleotides match TRBD1. The germline CDR1 and CDR2 sequences are GTSNPN and SVGIG (reference sequence). This CDR3 is 13 amino acids long. V lost 8 bases and J lost 7; bases outside the gene matches: 7. The CDR3 region has the DNA TGTGCCCGCAGGCGGGACAGGAATTCACCCCTCCACTTT. This sequence encodes CARRRDRNSPLHF. Filled out from reference TRBV30 and TRBJ1-6, the complete variable domain reads SQTIHQWPATLVQPVGSPLSLECTVEGTSNPNLYWYRQAAGRGLQLLFYSVGIGQISSEVPQNLSASRPQDRQFILSSKKLLLSDSGFYLCARRRDRNSPLHFGNGTRLTVT.

The chain is built from TRBV20-1 and TRBJ2-7; no clear D. Germline loops: CDR1 DFQATT, CDR2 SNEGSKA (reference sequence). Trimming took 0 bases from V and 5 from J, leaving 17 bases between them. CDR3 length: 15 residues. The CDR3 spells CSAREDALLENEQYF. CDR3 bases: TGCAGTGCTAGAGAGGATGCCCTGCTGGAAAACGAGCAGTACTTC.

The CDR3 loop is CASRVERGETQYF. The CDR3 nucleotides read TGTGCCAGCAGGGTAGAGAGGGGGGAGACCCAGTACTTC. The chain joins TRBV27 to TRBJ2-5, with a tentative D call TRBD1 (6 bases). Germline lookup yields CDR1 MNHEY and CDR2 SMNVEV (reference sequence). V was pared by 6 bases and J by 5 bases, with 13 bases between. The CDR3 has 13 amino acids.

This clonotype appeared a few times. The V gene is TRBV10-2, the J gene TRBJ2-2; 7 bases are a match to TRBD1. After removal of 6 bases from V and 7 bases from J, the junction contained 8 bases not matched to a gene. The germline V gene encodes CDR1 WSHSY and CDR2 SAAADI. CDR3 length: 14 amino acids. The CDR3 nucleotides read TGCGCCAGCAGAATCGACAGGGTTCACGGGGAGCTGTTTTTT. Amino acids: CASRIDRVHGELFF.

The chain links TRBV12-3 or TRBV12-4 to TRBJ1-5; TRBD1 aligns across 7 bases. V lost 3 bases, J lost 7 bases, and 3 bases stayed unmatched. The CDR3 consists of 13 residues. In nucleotides, the CDR3 is TGTGCCAGCAGTTTCACAGGGGTGCAGCCCCAGCATTTT. It yields the protein CASSFTGVQPQHF.

The chain uses TRBV30 and TRBJ2-3; D is unresolved. V gave up 0 bases and J gave up 4 bases, with 11 bases separating them. Germline V gene sequence: CDR1 GTSNPN, CDR2 SVGIG (reference sequence). The CDR3 loop spans 14 amino acids. CDR3: CAWSVPKFADTQYF. The CDR3 bases are TGTGCCTGGAGTGTACCGAAGTTTGCAGATACGCAGTATTTT.

The V gene is TRBV7-2, the J gene TRBJ2-5; D call uncertain. The CDR3 is 13 amino acids. The ends were cut back, 7 bases at V and 2 bases at J, with 11 bases in the middle. Germline values: CDR1 SGHTA, CDR2 FQGNSA. The CDR3, as DNA: TGTGCCAGCACCAAACAAAGACAAGAGACCCAGTACTTC. It yields the protein CASTKQRQETQYF.